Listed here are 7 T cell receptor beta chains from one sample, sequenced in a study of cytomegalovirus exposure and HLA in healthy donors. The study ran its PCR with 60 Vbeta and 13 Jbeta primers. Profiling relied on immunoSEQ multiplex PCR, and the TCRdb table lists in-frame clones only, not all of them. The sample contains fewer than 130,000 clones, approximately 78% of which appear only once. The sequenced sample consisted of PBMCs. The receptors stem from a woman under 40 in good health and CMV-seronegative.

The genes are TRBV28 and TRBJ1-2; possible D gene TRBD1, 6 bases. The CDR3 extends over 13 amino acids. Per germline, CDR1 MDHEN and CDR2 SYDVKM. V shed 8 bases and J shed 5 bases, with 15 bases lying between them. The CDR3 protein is CASLLGAGYGYTF. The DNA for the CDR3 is TGTGCCAGCCTTCTGGGGGCTGGTTATGGCTACACCTTC.

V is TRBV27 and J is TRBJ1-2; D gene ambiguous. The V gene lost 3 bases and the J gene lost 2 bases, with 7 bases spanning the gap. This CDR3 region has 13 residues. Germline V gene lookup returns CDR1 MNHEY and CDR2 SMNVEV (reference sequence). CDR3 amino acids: CASSLFRNYGYTF. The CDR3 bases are TGTGCCAGCAGTTTGTTCAGAAACTATGGCTACACCTTC.

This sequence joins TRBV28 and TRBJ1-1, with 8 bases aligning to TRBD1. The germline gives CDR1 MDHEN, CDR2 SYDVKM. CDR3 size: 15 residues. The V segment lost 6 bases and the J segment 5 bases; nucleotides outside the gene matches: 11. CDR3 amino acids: CASSYAGQGGTEAFF. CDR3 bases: TGTGCCAGCAGCTACGCTGGACAGGGTGGGACTGAAGCTTTCTTT. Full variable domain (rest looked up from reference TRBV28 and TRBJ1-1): DVKVTQSSRYLVKRTGEKVFLECVQDMDHENMFWYRQDPGLGLRLIYFSYDVKMKEKGDIPEGYSVSREKKERFSLILESASTNQTSMYLCASSYAGQGGTEAFFGQGTRLTVV.

CDR3 sequence reads: CASSSQMNYGYTF. The CDR3 DNA reads as TGCGCCAGCAGCTCTCAGATGAACTATGGCTACACCTTC. This chain uses TRBV5-1 with TRBJ1-2, with D uncertain. CDR3 length equals 13 residues. Per the germline V gene, CDR1 is SGHRS and CDR2 is YFSETQ. Trimming took 3 bases from V and 2 from J, leaving 8 bases between them.

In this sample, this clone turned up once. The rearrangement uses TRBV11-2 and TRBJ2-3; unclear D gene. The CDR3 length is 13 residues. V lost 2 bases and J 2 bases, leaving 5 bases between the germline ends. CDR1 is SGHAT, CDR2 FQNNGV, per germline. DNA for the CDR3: TGTGCCAGCAGCTTATTTCTCACAGATACGCAGTATTTT. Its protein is CASSLFLTDTQYF.

The CDR3 region has the DNA TGTGCCAGCAGCTTAACGACTAGCGGAGGGAATGAGCAGTTCTTC. Its protein is CASSLTTSGGNEQFF. The chain joins TRBV7-2 to TRBJ2-1; 9 bases align to TRBD2. The CDR3 is made up of 15 amino acids. J lost 7 bases, V lost 2 bases, and 6 bases had no gene match. Per the germline V gene, CDR1 is SGHTA and CDR2 is FQGNSA. The full variable domain, rest sourced from reference TRBV7-2 and TRBJ2-1, is GAGVSQSPSNKVTEKGKDVELRCDPISGHTALYWYRQSLGQGLEFLIYFQGNSAPDKSGLPSDRFSAERTGGSVSTLTIQRTQQEDSAVYLCASSLTTSGGNEQFFGPGTRLTVL.

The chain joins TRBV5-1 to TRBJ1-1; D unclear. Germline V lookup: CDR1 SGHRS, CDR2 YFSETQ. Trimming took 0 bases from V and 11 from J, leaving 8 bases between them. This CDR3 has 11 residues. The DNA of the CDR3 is TGCGCCAGCAGCTTGGGGCGGCGGGCTTTCTTT. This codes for CASSLGRRAFF.